A selection of T cell receptor beta chains follows, all from one sample in a study of OX40 agonist ivuxolimab in advanced cancers. Sequencing used immunoSEQ multiplex PCR; TCRdb keeps in-frame clones, though not all of them. The sample consists of about 59,000 clones, 80% to 85% of them appearing once. This specimen was CD4+ or CD8+ T cells sorted from blood, taken in a trial of the OX40 agonist ivuxolimab. The receptor set was obtained from an adult with an advanced solid tumor such as melanoma, head and neck, liver or kidney cancer. Both conserved end residues are trimmed from each CDR3. Each record gives: CDR3 protein, clone size, V gene. Clone size is not always given. Where it is, it says once, few, many or a class for expanded clones.

CDR3 protein: ASGETSGFTDTQY
clone size: .
V gene: TRBV19

CDR3 protein: ASKTAGLGEQY
clone size: .
V gene: TRBV2

CDR3 protein: AWSRPANTEAF
clone size: .
V gene: TRBV30

CDR3 protein: AWSRLPNSPLH
clone size: few
V gene: TRBV30

CDR3 protein: ASSLGTPGAQPQH
clone size: .
V gene: TRBV6-1

CDR3 protein: ASSPAMGGAVTEAF
clone size: .
V gene: TRBV7-9

CDR3 protein: ASSLQTGGGYT
clone size: .
V gene: TRBV14

CDR3 protein: SVRPGGRGTEAF
clone size: .
V gene: TRBV29-1

CDR3 protein: ASGRQGASYEQY
clone size: .
V gene: TRBV12-5

CDR3 protein: ASSGGQGVTEAF
clone size: .
V gene: TRBV5-1

CDR3 protein: ASSLLGGGRANTGELF
clone size: .
V gene: TRBV7-7

CDR3 protein: ASSPPAGADEQF
clone size: .
V gene: TRBV11-3

CDR3 protein: ASSGGTYNEQF
clone size: .
V gene: TRBV2

CDR3 protein: ASSEEFSYEQY
clone size: .
V gene: TRBV7-2

CDR3 protein: ASSQAGGNTIY
clone size: .
V gene: TRBV7-9

CDR3 protein: AWSRSGNTNYGYT
clone size: .
V gene: TRBV30

CDR3 protein: ASSQGREGTQY
clone size: .
V gene: TRBV10-1

CDR3 protein: ASSPETGREAF
clone size: .
V gene: TRBV7-2

CDR3 protein: SVEDGGQGTEAF
clone size: .
V gene: TRBV29-1

CDR3 protein: ASTLTNQGEAF
clone size: once
V gene: TRBV7-9

CDR3 protein: ASSLSGGTEAF
clone size: .
V gene: TRBV7-2

CDR3 protein: ASSRSGQSSYEQY
clone size: .
V gene: TRBV18

CDR3 protein: ASTFPGGYGYT
clone size: few
V gene: TRBV6-6

CDR3 protein: ASTQRRGETQY
clone size: .
V gene: TRBV19

CDR3 protein: ASKMKDYGYT
clone size: .
V gene: TRBV19

CDR3 protein: ASSVLGDSLTDTQY
clone size: .
V gene: TRBV9

CDR3 protein: ASSEAHSLYEQY
clone size: .
V gene: TRBV6-1

CDR3 protein: ASTSRGGRSEAF
clone size: .
V gene: TRBV11-2

CDR3 protein: ASSLGWAGKETQY
clone size: .
V gene: TRBV5-1

CDR3 protein: AWSVRDREFSEQY
clone size: .
V gene: TRBV30

CDR3 protein: ASSDRLLNEQF
clone size: .
V gene: TRBV2

CDR3 protein: ASSPWQGTGVVNEQF
clone size: .
V gene: TRBV18

CDR3 protein: ASSLNREQY
clone size: .
V gene: TRBV2

CDR3 protein: ASSEAAFGGRTNEKLF
clone size: .
V gene: TRBV6-1

CDR3 protein: ASSSRRSYEQY
clone size: once
V gene: TRBV6-5

CDR3 protein: ASSWDPNGAYGYT
clone size: few
V gene: TRBV7-8

CDR3 protein: ASSEWSGGDTQY
clone size: .
V gene: TRBV2

CDR3 protein: ASSYNADSNQPQH
clone size: .
V gene: TRBV6-6

CDR3 protein: ASSPNRENSGELL
clone size: .
V gene: TRBV9

CDR3 protein: ASSYGTIRGPYGYT
clone size: .
V gene: TRBV6-5

CDR3 protein: ASSETTLVEQY
clone size: .
V gene: TRBV2

CDR3 protein: ASNGDRGSDTQY
clone size: .
V gene: TRBV2

CDR3 protein: ASSGRGEGLLNEQF
clone size: .
V gene: TRBV25-1

CDR3 protein: ASSLASSNEKLF
clone size: .
V gene: TRBV5-1

CDR3 protein: ASSLGNSGANVLT
clone size: .
V gene: TRBV27

CDR3 protein: ASHPARGSYEQY
clone size: .
V gene: TRBV2

CDR3 protein: ASVKGLAGGQRRTHTQY
clone size: .
V gene: TRBV11-2

CDR3 protein: ASSRTGLAGDNEQF
clone size: .
V gene: TRBV19

CDR3 protein: ASIPSSGDYEQY
clone size: .
V gene: TRBV10-3

CDR3 protein: ASSFEGTGFGYT
clone size: .
V gene: TRBV27